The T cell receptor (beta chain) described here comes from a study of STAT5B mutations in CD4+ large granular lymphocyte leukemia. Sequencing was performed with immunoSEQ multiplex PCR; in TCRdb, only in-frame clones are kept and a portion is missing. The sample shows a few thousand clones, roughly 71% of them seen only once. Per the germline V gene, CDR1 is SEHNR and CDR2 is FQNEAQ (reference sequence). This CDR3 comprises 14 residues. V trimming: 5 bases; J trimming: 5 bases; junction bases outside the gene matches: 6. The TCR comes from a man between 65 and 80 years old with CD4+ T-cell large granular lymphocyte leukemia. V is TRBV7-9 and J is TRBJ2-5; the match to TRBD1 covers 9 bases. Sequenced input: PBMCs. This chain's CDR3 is CASSTWTGEETQYF. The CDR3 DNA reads TGTGCCAGCAGCACATGGACAGGGGAGGAGACCCAGTACTTC.